This paragraph covers one T cell receptor (beta chain) sequence. The antigen is undetermined. This entry belongs to a study of T cell repertoires in cytomegalovirus infection. Study overall: CMV epitopes that were recently identified and HLA-C-restricted were used alongside well-studied HLA-B-restricted ones. Both CMV infection and a matching HLA type were indicated by public TCR beta signatures. Findings and limits, study-wide: HLA-C-restricted, CMV-specific TCR beta clonotypes were dominant ex vivo.

TCRdb called the reads again in MiXCR, with one record for every CDR3 protein. The sample lists over 120,000 distinct CDR3 sequences, 32% seen once, with 45% to 60% in the top ten. This material consisted of CD8+ T cells from cultured PBMCs, taken from culture after CMV antigen stimulation. The clonotype was recovered from a human donor in good health (CMV status not recorded). Some clones in this sample may be carry-over from other donors' samples.

This chain's CDR3 is CATSARSSYNEQFF. The CDR3 coding sequence is TGTGCCACCAGTGCCAGGAGCTCCTACAATGAGCAGTTCTTC. The J gene is TRBJ2-1, the V gene TRBV24-1, with no clear D. The CDR3 covers 14 residues. Germline V gives CDR1 KGHDR, CDR2 SFDVKD. Trimming left V 5 bases short and J 0 bases short, with 7 bases between.